This T cell receptor beta chain was retrieved from a study of shared clonotypes between healthy human individuals. Study-wide results and caveats: The represented genetic and exposure-history diversity was limited by the small number of donors.

Deep was the level used in running the assay. TCRdb keeps only in-frame clones here, not all; method: immunoSEQ multiplex PCR. The table has 550,000 to 700,000 clones, 55% to 85% seen once. Notes on this clone: Antigen unknown.

Study donors comprised healthy, HIV-negative adults devoid of recent acute infection or vaccination. The germline CDR1 and CDR2 sequences are MNHEY and SMNVEV (reference sequence). CDR3 size: 15 residues. Trimming left V 0 bases short and J 6 bases short, with 15 bases between. This TCR derives from a woman aged 25 to 39 in good health. This chain uses TRBV27 with TRBJ2-7; the D gene is possibly TRBD1 (5 bases). Sequencing was done on a sample of memory CD4+ T cells sorted from blood. As to subset: CD45RA-negative fraction. DNA of the CDR3: TGTGCCAGCAGTTTATCAGCCAGGGTAGGATCCGAGCAGTACTTC. This gives the protein CASSLSARVGSEQYF.